Listed below are T cell receptor beta chains from one sample, sequenced in a study of T cell responses to AZD1222 COVID-19 vaccine. The method was immunoSEQ multiplex PCR; TCRdb's version includes in-frame clones alone and lacks a portion of them. Here the sample spans under 80,000 clones, around 81% being singletons. The sample here was peripheral blood, taken 28 days after the second AZD1222 dose. The receptor set was obtained from an adult who received the AZD1222 COVID-19 vaccine. CDR3s include the opening cysteine and the closing phenylalanine or tryptophan. A D gene is named only where the DNA matches it firmly. Some rows have no size entry. The others give once, few or many, or a class for an expanded clone.

. TRBJ1-3 . 15 TRBV6-5 CASSSPTVSGNTIYF TGTGCCAGCAGTTCCCCGACAGTCTCTGGAAACACCATATATTTT
. TRBJ1-1 . 12 TRBV30 CAWGGGNTEAFF TGTGCCTGGGGGGGAGGGAACACTGAAGCTTTCTTT
. TRBJ2-7 . 15 TRBV11-1 CASSLTLIGSWEQYF TGTGCCAGCAGCTTAACGCTTATTGGGTCCTGGGAGCAGTACTTC
TRBD2 TRBJ2-3 . 19 TRBV9 CASSVEGLAGGWATDTQYF TGTGCCAGCAGCGTAGAAGGACTAGCGGGAGGATGGGCCACAGATACGCAGTATTTT
. TRBJ2-5 . 12 TRBV6-2/TRBV6-3 CASSKTKETQYF TGTGCCAGCAGCAAAACCAAAGAGACCCAGTACTTC
. TRBJ1-5 . 17 TRBV4-1 CASSQDRGGAGNQPQHF TGCGCCAGCAGCCAAGATCGGGGAGGGGCTGGCAATCAGCCCCAGCATTTT
. TRBJ2-7 . 12 TRBV12-3/TRBV12-4 CASSFEINEQYF TGTGCCAGCAGTTTTGAGATAAACGAGCAGTACTTC
. TRBJ1-3 . 14 TRBV5-4 CASSSRQIGNTIYF TGTGCCAGCAGCTCGCGACAGATTGGAAACACCATATATTTT
TRBD2 TRBJ2-1 . 15 TRBV7-9 CASSVGLAGSNEQFF TGTGCCAGCAGCGTGGGACTAGCGGGATCCAATGAGCAGTTCTTC
. TRBJ1-1 once 14 TRBV30 CAWSRGQSRTEAFF TGTGCCTGGAGTAGAGGACAATCGAGAACTGAAGCTTTCTTT
. TRBJ1-4 . 15 TRBV16 CASSQSGGNRQKLFF TGTGCCAGCAGCCAATCTGGGGGGAATCGTCAAAAACTGTTTTTT
. TRBJ2-3 . 16 TRBV30 CAWRRGNRRFTDTQYF TGTGCCTGGAGACGGGGGAACAGGAGGTTCACAGATACGCAGTATTTT
TRBD2 TRBJ2-3 . 18 TRBV19 CASGGLVGRAGGTDTQYF TGTGCCAGTGGGGGACTAGTCGGGAGGGCCGGGGGCACAGATACGCAGTATTTT
TRBD2 TRBJ2-2 . 15 TRBV28 CASSGTSAYTGELFF TGTGCCAGCAGTGGGACTAGCGCATACACCGGGGAGCTGTTTTTT
. TRBJ1-3 . 13 TRBV7-6 CASSHGQGNTIYF TGTGCCAGCAGCCATGGGCAGGGGAACACCATATATTTT
TRBD2 TRBJ2-3 . 15 TRBV19 CASSSSGSSTDTQYF TGTGCCAGTAGTTCTAGCGGAAGTAGCACAGATACGCAGTATTTT
. TRBJ1-2 . 12 TRBV2 CASSAQGLGYTF TGTGCCAGCAGTGCTCAGGGGTTGGGCTACACCTTC
. TRBJ2-7 . 13 TRBV29-1 CSVRWQGGWEQYF TGCAGCGTACGCTGGCAGGGGGGGTGGGAGCAGTACTTC
TRBD1 TRBJ2-1 . 15 TRBV2 CASSPRTGSYNEQFF TGTGCCAGCAGTCCAAGGACAGGCTCCTACAATGAGCAGTTCTTC
TRBD1 TRBJ1-3 . 17 TRBV2 CASSRDTGGSSGNTIYF TGTGCCAGCAGCCGCGACACAGGGGGCTCATCTGGAAACACCATATATTTT
TRBD2 TRBJ2-3 few 15 TRBV5-1 CASRTSGPGTDTQYF TGCGCCAGCCGGACTAGCGGCCCTGGCACAGATACGCAGTATTTT
. TRBJ2-1 . 14 TRBV10-3 CAISQLGLGNEQFF TGTGCCATCAGCCAACTAGGGCTCGGCAATGAGCAGTTCTTC
. TRBJ2-3 . 15 TRBV5-1 CASRRTTTSTDTQYF TGCGCCAGCAGACGGACTACAACTAGCACAGATACGCAGTATTTT
TRBD1 TRBJ2-7 . 17 TRBV28 CASSANPGTGGGYEQYF TGTGCCAGCAGTGCAAACCCCGGGACAGGAGGAGGCTACGAGCAGTACTTC
. TRBJ2-7 . 14 TRBV28 CASNPAGATYEQYF TGTGCCAGTAATCCTGCAGGGGCTACCTACGAGCAGTACTTC
TRBD2 TRBJ2-1 few 17 TRBV4-2 CASSQTIAGGPLNEQFF TGTGCCAGCAGCCAAACTATAGCGGGAGGGCCGCTCAATGAGCAGTTCTTC